These 14 T cell receptor beta chains were sequenced from one sample in a study of T cell responses to AZD1222 COVID-19 vaccine. Using immunoSEQ multiplex PCR, the repertoire was profiled, and TCRdb retains in-frame clones only, with some absent. The sample contains 7,500 to 8,500 clones, 85% to 90% of which appear only once. Material: peripheral blood, obtained 28 days after the second AZD1222 dose. These TCRs come from an adult who received the AZD1222 COVID-19 vaccine.

The chain is built from TRBV5-4 and TRBJ2-1; 14 bases agree with TRBD2. Germline trimming cut 4 bases from V and 7 bases from J; bases unmatched to any gene: 4. Germline V gives CDR1 SGHNT, CDR2 YYREEE (reference sequence). The length of the CDR3 is 15 residues. The CDR3, as DNA: TGTGCCAGCAGCCTGGGACTAGCGGGAGAGAATGAGCAGTTCTTC. This gives the protein CASSLGLAGENEQFF. The variable domain in full, completed from reference TRBV5-4 and TRBJ2-1, reads ETGVTQSPTHLIKTRGQQVTLRCSSQSGHNTVSWYQQALGQGPQFIFQYYREEENGRGNFPPRFSGLQFPNYSSELNVNALELDDSALYLCASSLGLAGENEQFFGPGTRLTVL.

This clone has only one observation. The V call is TRBV7-6, the J call TRBJ2-3; TRBD2 agrees at 10 bases. The V and J ends lost 2 bases and 9 bases, in that order; junction bases with no gene match: 11. This CDR3 is 16 amino acids long. The germline CDR1 and CDR2 sequences are SGHVS and FNYEAQ. CDR3 sequence reads: CASSLSFGTSEKTQYF. The CDR3 DNA is TGTGCCAGCAGCTTATCCTTCGGGACTAGCGAGAAAACGCAGTATTTT.

This chain joins TRBV18 and TRBJ2-5; D gene ambiguous. The CDR3 is made up of 14 amino acids. The germline V gene has CDR1 KGHSH and CDR2 LQKENI. Trimming took 3 bases from V and 0 from J, leaving 8 bases between them. The DNA of the CDR3 is TGTGCCAGCTCACCGACCGCGAACCAAGAGACCCAGTACTTC. It translates to CASSPTANQETQYF.

The chain uses TRBV5-5 and TRBJ2-7, with TRBD1 matching 8 bases. This CDR3 comprises 14 residues. CDR1 is SGHKS and CDR2 is YYEKEE in the germline V gene (reference sequence). V was pared by 3 bases and J by 3 bases, with 5 bases of the junction left unmatched. The CDR3 region has the DNA TGTGCCAGCAGCTACCCGGGACAGGTCTACGAGCAGTACTTC. As protein: CASSYPGQVYEQYF.

In its sample, this clone was seen once. The chain links TRBV7-2 to TRBJ1-2; no definite D call. Germline assignment: CDR1 SGHTA and CDR2 FQGNSA. V was shortened by 8 bases and J by 3 bases, with 10 bases between the two germline ends. This CDR3 contains 12 residues. Written as DNA, the CDR3 is TGTGCCAGCCTGGCGAGTGACTATGGCTACACCTTC. Its protein product is CASLASDYGYTF.

The genes are TRBV28 and TRBJ2-7; D unresolved. The V end was cut by 5 bases, the J end by 3 bases, with 5 bases between. The CDR3 has 11 residues. CDR1 is MDHEN and CDR2 is SYDVKM in the germline V gene. Here the CDR3 reads CASSGYYEQYF. CDR3 DNA sequence: TGTGCCAGCAGTGGCTACTACGAGCAGTACTTC.

V is TRBV19 and J is TRBJ2-7, with 8 bases lining up with TRBD1. CDR1 LNHDA and CDR2 SQIVND come from the germline V gene (reference sequence). V shed 8 bases, J shed 5 bases, and the junction held 8 bases outside the gene matches. CDR3 length: 13 residues. CDR3: CASGTGGSNEQYF. The CDR3 DNA sequence: TGTGCCAGTGGTACAGGGGGGAGCAACGAGCAGTACTTC.

This chain joins TRBV19 and TRBJ1-1, with 7 bases matching TRBD1. Germline CDR1 reads LNHDA; CDR2 reads SQIVND (reference sequence). The J segment lost 5 bases and the V segment lost 6 bases, leaving 9 bases of the junction unmatched. The CDR3 runs to 14 residues. The CDR3 reads CASSPTGRGTEAFF. The CDR3 DNA reads as TGTGCCAGTAGCCCGACAGGGAGGGGAACTGAAGCTTTCTTT. The variable domain in full, with the rest retrieved from reference TRBV19 and TRBJ1-1, is DGGITQSPKYLFRKEGQNVTLSCEQNLNHDAMYWYRQDPGQGLRLIYYSQIVNDFQKGDIAEGYSVSREKKESFPLTVTSAQKNPTAFYLCASSPTGRGTEAFFGQGTRLTVV.

This clone was detected only a few times. The chain combines TRBV28 with TRBJ2-7, with a weak D call TRBD1 (7 bases). Trimming pared 6 bases from V and 9 bases from J, leaving 24 bases between. Germline V CDR1 and CDR2: MDHEN, SYDVKM. The CDR3 contains 15 residues. The CDR3 DNA follows: TGTGCCAGCAGGCGTGACATTTCCCCGCAGGGGGGGCAGTACTTC. It yields the protein CASRRDISPQGGQYF.

This clone has only one observation. The chain recombines TRBV25-1 with TRBJ1-1; 7 bases line up with TRBD1. The CDR3 has 12 amino acids. CDR1 MGHDK and CDR2 SYGVNS come from the germline V gene. The ends lost 2 bases at V and 10 bases at J; junction bases unmatched: 4. CDR3 nucleotide sequence: TGTGCCAGCAGTGAACCGGACAGGCCAGCTTTCTTT. Encoded protein: CASSEPDRPAFF.

V is TRBV2 and J is TRBJ2-7; D gene unclear. The CDR3 spans 11 residues. The germline gives CDR1 SNHLY, CDR2 FYNNEI. V dropped 0 bases and J dropped 3 bases, with 0 bases sitting between them. CDR3 protein: CASSEAYEQYF. DNA of the CDR3: TGTGCCAGCAGTGAAGCCTACGAGCAGTACTTC.

This sequence joins TRBV5-4 and TRBJ1-1; possible D gene TRBD1, 5 bases. Trimming shortened V by 4 bases and J by 0 bases, and 16 bases separated the two germline ends. CDR3 size: 16 residues. CDR1 and CDR2 from the germline V gene are SGHNT and YYREEE (reference sequence). CDR3 loop: CASSEPERGVNTEAFF. CDR3 DNA sequence: TGTGCCAGCAGCGAGCCGGAGCGAGGGGTGAACACTGAAGCTTTCTTT.

J is TRBJ1-6 and V is TRBV25-1, with a possible D match to TRBD1 (5 bases). Germline V CDR1 and CDR2: MGHDK, SYGVNS. The CDR3 is made up of 16 amino acids. The ends were cut back, 2 bases at V and 10 bases at J, with 18 bases in the middle. The CDR3 spells CASSEVTRGVLSPLHF. CDR3 in DNA: TGTGCCAGCAGTGAAGTTACACGGGGGGTTTTATCACCCCTCCACTTT.

The V gene is TRBV6-1, the J gene TRBJ2-2; 8 bases match TRBD1. CDR3 length equals 16 residues. V was pared by 3 bases and J by 2 bases, with 5 bases of the junction left unmatched. Per germline, CDR1 MNHNS and CDR2 SASEGT. CDR3 DNA sequence: TGTGCCAGCAGTGAGCAGACAGGGGCAAACACCGGGGAGCTGTTTTTT. As protein: CASSEQTGANTGELFF.